This T cell receptor (beta chain) was identified during a study of blood T cell repertoires in COVID-19. Methods used by the authors: Counts of nucleated cells, estimated from reference gene primer amplification, were obtained. Data came from immunoSEQ multiplex PCR; TCRdb stores just in-frame clones and leaves some out. That table furnishes V, J and clone size, whereas the DNA furnished D and trimming. The table shows around 400,000 clones, with around 89% occurring only once. The CDR3 consists of 14 residues. The V and J ends lost 4 bases and 4 bases, in that order; junction bases with no gene match: 2. Germline CDR1 reads SGDLS; CDR2 reads YYNGEE.

The V call is TRBV9, the J call TRBJ1-4; TRBD1 matches 9 bases. This sequence was found in a man aged 40-49 years with acute or convalescent COVID-19. The sequenced sample was peripheral blood. CDR3 bases: TGTGCCAGCAGCCGGACAGGGGTTAATGAAAAACTGTTTTTT. As protein: CASSRTGVNEKLFF.